Below are 19 T cell receptor gamma chains sequenced from a single sample in a study of gamma-delta chains in newborns, infants, children. TCRdb called clones from the reads again using CATT. The sample carries approximately 500 gamma-chain clones, about 80% recorded once. This specimen consisted of blood, obtained at baseline. All receptors derive from a child who was a newborn, infant or young child, either healthy, febrile or measles-vaccinated (not recorded which). This table probably holds off-target reads from a library built for another chain.

Remarks on this clone: No DNA is shown, since the ends of the CDR3 on it are uncertain; the CDR3 is the one TCRdb lists. The J gene went uncalled, whereas the V gene is TRGV9. Germline V CDR1 and CDR2: GITISATS, ISYDGTV (reference sequence). With termini counted, the CDR3 has 25 amino acids. CDR3 sequence: CACDVLGDTSWDTRQMFFGTGIKLF.

On this clone: No DNA is shown, since the ends of the CDR3 on it are uncertain; the CDR3 is the one TCRdb lists. The V gene is TRGV9; the J gene was not called. CDR1 and CDR2 from the germline V gene are GITISATS and ISYDGTV (reference sequence). Termini included, the CDR3 measures 24 amino acids. This CDR3 reads CACDILGDIWDTRQMFFGTGIKLF.

Details on this clone: This clone may be a read error of a much larger clone one base away. It is unclear where the CDR3 begins or ends on the DNA, so no DNA is shown, and the CDR3 is as TCRdb lists it. TRGV9 is the V gene, and the J gene was not called. The germline gives CDR1 GITISATS, CDR2 ISYDGTV (reference sequence). The CDR3 length equals 26 residues, ends included. The CDR3: CACDTVLGDSSWDTRQMLFGTGIKLF.

This clone was picked up a small number of times. The V segment is TRGV9, and no J call was made. The CDR3 sequence is 16 residues long. Germline CDR1 is GITISATS and CDR2 is ISYDGTV (reference sequence). CDR3 sequence: CACDALLGDLTAQLFF. In nucleotides, the CDR3 is TGTGCCTGTGATGCTTTACTGGGGGATTTGACAGCACAACTCTTCTTT.

There are a few counts of this clone. Because the CDR3's place on the DNA is in doubt, the DNA is left out and the CDR3 is given as listed by TCRdb. The CDR3 here is CACTGGSSWDTRQMFFGTGIKLF. The V segment is TRGV9, and no J call was made. Germline lookup yields CDR1 GITISATS and CDR2 ISYDGTV (reference sequence). The CDR3 has 23 residues if both end residues are counted.

Concerning this clone itself: The DNA is omitted, as the CDR3 cannot be located on it reliably, and the CDR3 follows TCRdb's listing. No J gene was named, though the V gene is TRGV9. In germline, CDR1 is GITISATS, CDR2 ISYDGTV (reference sequence). A total of 25 residues make up the CDR3, ends included. The CDR3 here is CACDVLGESSWDTRQMFFGTGIKLF.

This clone was seen only a few times. There is no J gene call, but TRGV9 is given as the V gene. Per the germline V gene, CDR1 is GITISATS and CDR2 is ISYDGTV (reference sequence). The CDR3 has 13 amino acids. CDR3 amino acids: CACDTWGTAQLFF. CDR3 nucleotide sequence: TGTGCCTGTGACACCTGGGGGACAGCACAACTCTTCTTT.

Of note for this clone: The DNA is left out, because the CDR3 cannot be placed on it with certainty; the CDR3 is given as TCRdb lists it. The V gene reported is TRGV9; the J gene is uncalled. The CDR3 is made up of 24 amino acids, end residues included. CDR1 and CDR2 from the germline V gene are GITISATS and ISYDGTV (reference sequence). This chain's CDR3 is CACDTGGLSWDTRQMFFGTGIKLF.

Points on this clone: No DNA is shown, since the ends of the CDR3 on it are uncertain; the CDR3 is the one TCRdb lists. The identical CDR3 is also encoded by other nucleotide sequences in the sample. J gene calling gave no result, while the V gene is TRGV9. The CDR3 is 25 residues long, ends included. CDR1 and CDR2 (germline): GITISATS, ISYDGTV (reference sequence). The CDR3 sequence is CACDTGGYASWDTRQMFFGTGIKLF.

To note about this clone: The limits of the CDR3 on the DNA are not certain, so only TCRdb's listed CDR3 is given. The V gene is listed as TRGV9; no J gene was called. Ends included, the CDR3 has 24 residues. The germline CDR1 and CDR2 sequences are GITISATS and ISYDGTV (reference sequence). The CDR3 sequence: CACDTWGSSWDARQMFFGTGIKLF.

The V segment is TRGV9, and no J call was made. Germline V gene sequence: CDR1 GITISATS, CDR2 ISYDGTV (reference sequence). The CDR3 length is 15 residues. CDR3 protein: CACDTVLGDTAQLFF. The CDR3 DNA reads TGTGCCTGTGACACCGTACTGGGGGATACAGCACAACTCTTCTTT.

The CDR3 loop is CACDILGDMTAQLFF. CDR3 in DNA: TGTGCCTGTGACATACTGGGGGATATGACAGCACAACTCTTCTTT. The J gene is uncalled and the V gene is TRGV9. Looked up from germline, CDR1 is GITISATS and CDR2 is ISYDGTV (reference sequence). This CDR3 comprises 15 residues.

Comment on this clone: No DNA is shown, since the ends of the CDR3 on it are uncertain; the CDR3 is the one TCRdb lists. The J gene has no call, while the V gene is TRGV9. In germline, CDR1 is GITISATS, CDR2 ISYDGTV (reference sequence). With termini counted, the CDR3 has 26 amino acids. The CDR3: CACDTVGISSSWDTRQMFFGTGIKLF.

Remarks on this clone: The DNA is omitted, as the CDR3 cannot be located on it reliably, and the CDR3 follows TCRdb's listing. This CDR3 is also generated by other DNA sequences in the sample. The V gene is TRGV9, but the J gene lacks a call. Germline assignment: CDR1 GITISATS and CDR2 ISYDGTV (reference sequence). Termini included, the CDR3 measures 25 amino acids. CDR3 sequence: CACDTWGPSSWDTRQMFFGTGIKLF.

The sample holds one count of this clone. Because the CDR3's place on the DNA is in doubt, the DNA is left out and the CDR3 is given as listed by TCRdb. The V gene is TRGV9, but the J gene lacks a call. Per germline, CDR1 GITISATS and CDR2 ISYDGTV (reference sequence). Both ends counted, the CDR3 spans 24 residues. CDR3 amino acids: CACDTLTGGWDTRQMFFGTGIKLF.

Concerning this clone: The DNA is omitted, as the CDR3 cannot be located on it reliably, and the CDR3 follows TCRdb's listing. The V gene is given as TRGV9, and no J gene call is available. From germline, CDR1 is GITISATS and CDR2 ISYDGTV (reference sequence). The CDR3 is 25 amino acids long, termini counted. The CDR3 sequence: CACDSTGGSSWDTRQMFFGTGIKLF.

The J gene is uncalled and the V gene is TRGV9. CDR3 length equals 15 residues. Germline CDR1 is GITISATS and CDR2 is ISYDGTV (reference sequence). DNA for the CDR3: TGTGCCTGTGACGCCCTAGAAACGGGGACAGCACAACTCTTCTTT. The encoded protein is CACDALETGTAQLFF.

A remark on this clone: No DNA is shown, since the ends of the CDR3 on it are uncertain; the CDR3 is the one TCRdb lists. The sample carries other DNA sequences with the same CDR3. The V gene corresponds to TRGV9; no J gene was called. Germline V gene lookup returns CDR1 GITISATS and CDR2 ISYDGTV (reference sequence). Both ends counted, the CDR3 spans 25 residues. The CDR3 here is CACDTGGYASWDTRQMFFGTGIKLF.

The count of this clone is one. It is unclear where the CDR3 begins or ends on the DNA, so no DNA is shown, and the CDR3 is as TCRdb lists it. CDR3 residues: CACDVTGGYRSWDTRQMFFGTGIKLF. Here the V gene is TRGV9, but the J gene went uncalled. The length of the CDR3 is 26 amino acids, counting both ends. The germline V gene has CDR1 GITISATS and CDR2 ISYDGTV (reference sequence).